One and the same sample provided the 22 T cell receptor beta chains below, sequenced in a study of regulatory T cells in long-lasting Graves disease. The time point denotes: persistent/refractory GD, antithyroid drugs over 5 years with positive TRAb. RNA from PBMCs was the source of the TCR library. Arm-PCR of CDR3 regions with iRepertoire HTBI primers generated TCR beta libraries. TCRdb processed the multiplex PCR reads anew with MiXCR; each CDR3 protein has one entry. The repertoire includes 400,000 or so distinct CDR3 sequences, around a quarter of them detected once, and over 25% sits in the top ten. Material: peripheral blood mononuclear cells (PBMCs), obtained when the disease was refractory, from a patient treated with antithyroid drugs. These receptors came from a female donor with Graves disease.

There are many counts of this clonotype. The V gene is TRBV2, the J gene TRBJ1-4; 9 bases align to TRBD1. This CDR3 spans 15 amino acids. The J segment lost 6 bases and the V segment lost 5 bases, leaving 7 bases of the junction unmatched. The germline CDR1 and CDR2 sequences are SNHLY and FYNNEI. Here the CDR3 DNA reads TGTGCCAGCAGTAGGGACAGGGTACGGGATGAAAAACTGTTTTTT. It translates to CASSRDRVRDEKLFF.

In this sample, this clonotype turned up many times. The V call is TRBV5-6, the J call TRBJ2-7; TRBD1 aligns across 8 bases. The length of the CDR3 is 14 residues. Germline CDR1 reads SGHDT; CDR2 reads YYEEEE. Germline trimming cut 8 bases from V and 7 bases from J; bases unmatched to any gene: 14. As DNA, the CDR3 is TGTGCCAGACACTGCGGGACAGGTCTTCGGGAGCAGTACTTC. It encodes CARHCGTGLREQYF.

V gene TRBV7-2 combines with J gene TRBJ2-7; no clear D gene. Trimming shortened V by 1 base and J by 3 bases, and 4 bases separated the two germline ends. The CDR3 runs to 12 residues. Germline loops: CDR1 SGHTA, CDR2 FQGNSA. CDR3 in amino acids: CTSSLGYYEQYF. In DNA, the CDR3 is TGTACCAGCAGCTTAGGCTACTACGAGCAGTACTTC.

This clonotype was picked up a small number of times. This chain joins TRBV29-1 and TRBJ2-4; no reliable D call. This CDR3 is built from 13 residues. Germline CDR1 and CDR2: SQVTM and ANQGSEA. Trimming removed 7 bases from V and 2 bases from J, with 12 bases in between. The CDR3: CSAFSISKNIQYF. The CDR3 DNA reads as TGCAGCGCGTTTAGTATTTCCAAAAACATTCAGTACTTC.

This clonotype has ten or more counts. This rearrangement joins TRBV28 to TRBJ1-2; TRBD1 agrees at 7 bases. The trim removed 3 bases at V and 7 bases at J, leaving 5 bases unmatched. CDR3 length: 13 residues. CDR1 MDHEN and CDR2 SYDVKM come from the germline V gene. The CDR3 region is CASSFNRGGGYTF. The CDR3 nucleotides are TGTGCCAGCAGTTTTAACAGGGGTGGTGGCTACACCTTC.

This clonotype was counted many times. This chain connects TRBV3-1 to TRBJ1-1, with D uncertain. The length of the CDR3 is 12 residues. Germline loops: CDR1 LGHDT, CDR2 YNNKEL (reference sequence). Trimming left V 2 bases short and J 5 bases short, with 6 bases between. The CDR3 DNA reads TGTGCCAGCAGCCAATCGGAGACTGAAGCTTTCTTT. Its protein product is CASSQSETEAFF.

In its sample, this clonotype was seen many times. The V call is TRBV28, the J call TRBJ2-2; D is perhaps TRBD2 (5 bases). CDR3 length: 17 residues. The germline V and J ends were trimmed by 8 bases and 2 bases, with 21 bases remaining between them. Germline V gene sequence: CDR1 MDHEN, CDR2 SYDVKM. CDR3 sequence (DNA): TGTGCCAGCCTGAAACCCGGACTGGGCCGCAACACCGGGGAGCTGTTTTTT. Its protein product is CASLKPGLGRNTGELFF.

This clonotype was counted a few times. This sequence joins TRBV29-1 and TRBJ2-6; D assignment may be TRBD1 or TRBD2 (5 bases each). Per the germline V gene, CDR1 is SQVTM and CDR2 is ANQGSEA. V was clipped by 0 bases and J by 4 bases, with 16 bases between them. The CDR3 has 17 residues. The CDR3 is CSVEEGDGPNGANVLTF. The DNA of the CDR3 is TGCAGCGTTGAAGAAGGGGACGGCCCCAACGGGGCCAACGTCCTGACTTTC.

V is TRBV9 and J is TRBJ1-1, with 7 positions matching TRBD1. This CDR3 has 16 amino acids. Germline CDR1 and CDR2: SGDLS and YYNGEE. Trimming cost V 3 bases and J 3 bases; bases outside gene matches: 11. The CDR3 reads CASSATGTRRYTEAFF. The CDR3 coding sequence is TGTGCCAGCAGCGCGACAGGGACGAGACGGTACACTGAAGCTTTCTTT.

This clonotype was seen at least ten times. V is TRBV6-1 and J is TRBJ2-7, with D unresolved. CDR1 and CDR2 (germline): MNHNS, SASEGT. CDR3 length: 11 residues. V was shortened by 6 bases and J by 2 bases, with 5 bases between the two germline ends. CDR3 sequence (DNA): TGTGCCAGCAGAGGCCCCTACGAGCAGTACTTC. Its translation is CASRGPYEQYF.

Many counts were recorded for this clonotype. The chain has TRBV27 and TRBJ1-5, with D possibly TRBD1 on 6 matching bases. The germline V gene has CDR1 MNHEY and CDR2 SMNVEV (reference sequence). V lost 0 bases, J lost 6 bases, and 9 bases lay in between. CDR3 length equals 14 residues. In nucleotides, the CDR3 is TGTGCCAGCAGTTTATCGAACAGGGTTCAGCCCCAGCATTTT. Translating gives CASSLSNRVQPQHF.

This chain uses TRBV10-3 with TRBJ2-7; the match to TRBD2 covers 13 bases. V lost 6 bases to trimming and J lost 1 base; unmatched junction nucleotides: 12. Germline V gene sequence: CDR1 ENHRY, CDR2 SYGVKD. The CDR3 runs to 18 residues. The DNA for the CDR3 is TGTGCCATCAGCGGATCCGGGACTAGCGGGACGGGATCCTACGAGCAGTACTTC. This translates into CAISGSGTSGTGSYEQYF.

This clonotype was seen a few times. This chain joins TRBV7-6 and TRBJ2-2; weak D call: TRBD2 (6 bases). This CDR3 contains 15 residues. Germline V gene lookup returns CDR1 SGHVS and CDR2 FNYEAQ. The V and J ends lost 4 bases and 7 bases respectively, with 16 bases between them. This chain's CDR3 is CASSSNIAGLGELFF. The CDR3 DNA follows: TGTGCCAGCAGCTCTAATATTGCGGGACTCGGGGAGCTGTTTTTT.

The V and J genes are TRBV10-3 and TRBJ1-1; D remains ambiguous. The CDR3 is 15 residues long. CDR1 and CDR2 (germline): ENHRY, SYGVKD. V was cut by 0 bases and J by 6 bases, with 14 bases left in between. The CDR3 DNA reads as TGTGCCATCAGTGAGTCGGGGTGGCAGGCACCTGAAGCTTTCTTT. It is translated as CAISESGWQAPEAFF.

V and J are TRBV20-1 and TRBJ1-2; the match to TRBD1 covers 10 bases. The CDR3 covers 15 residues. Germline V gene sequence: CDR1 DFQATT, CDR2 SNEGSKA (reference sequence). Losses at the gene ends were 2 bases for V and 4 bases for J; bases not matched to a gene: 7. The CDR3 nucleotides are TGCAGTGCTAGACCTTTGACAGGGGGCGGCTATGGCTACACCTTC. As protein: CSARPLTGGGYGYTF.

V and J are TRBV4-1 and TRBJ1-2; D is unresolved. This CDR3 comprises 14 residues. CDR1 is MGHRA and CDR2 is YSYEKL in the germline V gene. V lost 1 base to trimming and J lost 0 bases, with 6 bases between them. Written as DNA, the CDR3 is TGCGCCAGCAGCCAAGGTGGAGCTAACTATGGCTACACCTTC. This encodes CASSQGGANYGYTF.

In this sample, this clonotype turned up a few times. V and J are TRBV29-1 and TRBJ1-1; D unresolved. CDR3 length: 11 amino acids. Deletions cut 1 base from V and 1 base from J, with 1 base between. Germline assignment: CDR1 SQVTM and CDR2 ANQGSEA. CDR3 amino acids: CSVEANTEAFF. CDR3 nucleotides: TGCAGCGTTGAAGCGAACACTGAAGCTTTCTTT.

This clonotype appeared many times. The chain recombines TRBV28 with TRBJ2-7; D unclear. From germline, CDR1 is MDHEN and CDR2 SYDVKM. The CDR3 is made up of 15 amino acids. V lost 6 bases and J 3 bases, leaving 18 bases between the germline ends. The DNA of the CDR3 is TGTGCCAGCAGCCCCCAAACCGGGCCTATCTACGAGCAGTACTTC. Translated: CASSPQTGPIYEQYF.

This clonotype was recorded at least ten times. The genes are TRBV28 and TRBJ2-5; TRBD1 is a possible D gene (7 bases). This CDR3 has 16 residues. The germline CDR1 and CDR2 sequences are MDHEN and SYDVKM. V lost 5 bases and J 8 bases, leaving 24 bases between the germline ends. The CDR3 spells CASSPQGDVGGGTQYF. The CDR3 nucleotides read TGTGCCAGCAGTCCTCAGGGGGACGTCGGGGGCGGCACCCAGTACTTC.

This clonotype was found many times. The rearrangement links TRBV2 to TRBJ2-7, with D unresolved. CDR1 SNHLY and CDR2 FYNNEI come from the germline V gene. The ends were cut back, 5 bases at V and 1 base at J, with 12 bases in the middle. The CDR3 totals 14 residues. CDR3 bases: TGTGCCAGCAGTCTAGTAGTGGGATCCTACGAGCAGTACTTC. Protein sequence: CASSLVVGSYEQYF.

The CDR3 coding sequence is TGCAGTGCTAGAGTGGACTATGGAGGCTACGAGCAGTACTTC. It yields the protein CSARVDYGGYEQYF. This rearrangement joins TRBV20-1 to TRBJ2-7, with a tentative D call TRBD2 (6 bases). The CDR3 has 14 residues. Germline CDR1 DFQATT, CDR2 SNEGSKA (reference sequence). The germline V and J ends were trimmed by 1 base and 3 bases, with 13 bases remaining between them.

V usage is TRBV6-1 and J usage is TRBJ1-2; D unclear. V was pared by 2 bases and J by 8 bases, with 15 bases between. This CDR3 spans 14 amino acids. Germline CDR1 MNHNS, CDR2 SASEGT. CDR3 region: CASSESFGLWGYTF. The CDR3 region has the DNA TGTGCCAGCAGTGAAAGCTTTGGATTGTGGGGCTACACCTTC.